This T cell receptor beta chain emerged from a study of breast tumors, draining lymph nodes, adjacent tissues. Study-level points and caveats: The data were judged consistent with most tumor T cells coming from lymph node and expanding in tumor. Luminal-like breast cancer showed significantly greater tumor-nontumor repertoire similarity than basal-like breast cancer did. Tumor TCR diversity was below lymph nodes but above nontumor tissue.

Axillary draining lymph nodes of breast cancer patients supplied the node samples. This clonotype came up many times. What it binds is unknown. V was clipped by 1 base and J by 0 bases, with 4 bases between them. The germline V gene has CDR1 GTSNPN and CDR2 SVGIG (reference sequence). CDR3 length: 13 amino acids. TCRdb reprocessed the multiplex PCR reads via MiXCR and lists one record per CDR3 protein. The sample has about 130,000 distinct CDR3 sequences; 21% are singletons. Sequencing used axillary lymph node tissue. This sequence originates from a female donor with breast cancer. Some clones in this sample may be carry-over from other donors' samples. The chain combines TRBV30 with TRBJ1-3; no firm D call. As DNA, the CDR3 is TGTGCCTGGAGTGGAAGCTCTGGAAACACCATATATTTT. Residues: CAWSGSSGNTIYF.